Listed below are T cell receptor beta chains from one sample, sequenced in a study of T cells in Graves' hyperthyroidism and ophthalmopathy. From the multiplex PCR reads, TCRdb called clonotypes with MiXCR, one entry per CDR3 protein. The data show 500,000 or so distinct CDR3 sequences, approximately 16% seen once. Sequenced input: blood. These receptors all come from a woman aged 25 to 39 with Graves' ophthalmopathy. Each CDR3 is given with its conserved first and last residue. The order of the fields is J gene, V gene, clone size, D gene, CDR3 protein, CDR3 DNA. D genes are given only for firm matches. Size values are once, few and many counts, or a class for expanded clones, and some rows have none.

TRBJ2-1	TRBV4-1	few	TRBD2	CASSQERLAGLREQFF	TGCGCCAGCAGCCAAGAGAGACTAGCGGGATTGAGAGAGCAGTTCTTC
TRBJ2-1	TRBV28	NA	NA	CASSLYIGSSYNEQFF	TGTGCCAGCAGTTTATACATCGGGAGCTCCTACAATGAGCAGTTCTTC
TRBJ1-4	TRBV5-1	many	NA	CASRRADNEKLFF	TGCGCCAGCCGACGGGCCGACAATGAAAAACTGTTTTTT
TRBJ1-2	TRBV6-1	many	NA	CASSAGSSYGYTF	TGTGCCAGCAGTGCCGGATCTAGCTATGGCTACACCTTC
TRBJ2-7	TRBV20-1	many	TRBD2	CSASETSGSGYEQYF	TGCAGTGCTAGTGAAACTAGCGGGAGTGGCTACGAGCAGTACTTC
TRBJ1-1	TRBV12-3/TRBV12-4	many	NA	CASRSGGRHQGAFF	TGTGCCAGCCGATCCGGGGGGCGGCATCAGGGAGCTTTCTTT
TRBJ2-4	TRBV19	NA	NA	CASSLGAPNIQYF	TGTGCCAGTAGTCTGGGGGCGCCAAACATTCAGTACTTC
TRBJ1-5	TRBV20-1	many	TRBD1	CSARQGAHSNQPQHF	TGCAGTGCTAGACAGGGGGCGCATAGCAATCAGCCCCAGCATTTT
TRBJ2-5	TRBV10-3	NA	TRBD1	CAISDGTGGPETQYF	TGTGCCATCAGCGACGGGACAGGGGGACCAGAGACCCAGTACTTC
TRBJ2-7	TRBV28	few	TRBD1	CASTRQGRLVHEQYF	TGTGCCAGCACCAGACAGGGGAGGCTAGTCCACGAGCAGTACTTC
TRBJ2-4	TRBV7-2	many	TRBD2	CASSDAGTSGRIQYF	TGTGCCAGCAGCGATGCCGGGACTAGCGGACGAATTCAGTACTTC
TRBJ2-2	TRBV12-3/TRBV12-4	NA	NA	CASTPGLHTGELFF	TGTGCCAGCACACCGGGACTTCACACCGGGGAGCTGTTTTTT
TRBJ2-7	TRBV5-1	many	TRBD1	CASSFRTGVDEQYF	TGCGCCAGCAGCTTCAGGACAGGGGTCGACGAGCAGTACTTC
TRBJ2-1	TRBV12-3/TRBV12-4	NA	TRBD2	CASSLDPLLGGGRAPEQFF	TGTGCCAGCAGTTTAGACCCACTCTTGGGGGGCGGGAGGGCCCCTGAGCAGTTCTTC
TRBJ2-5	TRBV30	few	NA	CACGETQYF	TGTGCCTGTGGAGAGACCCAGTACTTC
TRBJ1-1	TRBV2	many	NA	CASSVDREAFF	TGTGCCAGCAGTGTCGACAGGGAAGCTTTCTTT
TRBJ2-1	TRBV28	few	NA	CASSVGPIYNEQFF	TGTGCCAGCAGTGTGGGACCGATCTACAATGAGCAGTTCTTC
TRBJ2-7	TRBV5-1	many	TRBD1	CASSFLYTGDEQYF	TGCGCCAGCAGCTTCCTTTACACAGGGGACGAGCAGTACTTC